The 13 T cell receptor beta chains reported below all come from one sample, sequenced in a study of CD8+ T cells in alopecia areata. cDNA serving as the sequencing template came from extracted, reverse transcribed RNA. Using immunoSEQ multiplex PCR, the repertoire was profiled, and TCRdb retains in-frame clones only, with some absent. The sample lists 150,000 to 180,000 clones, more than 45% occurring once. The source was CD8+ T cells sorted from blood, collected at week 0. The receptor set was obtained from a human donor with alopecia areata.

The V call is TRBV29-1, the J call TRBJ2-1, with TRBD2 as a possible D gene (5 bases). The CDR3 runs 13 residues. V lost 8 bases and J lost 7, with 18 bases in between. Germline V gives CDR1 SQVTM, CDR2 ANQGSEA. The DNA of the CDR3 is TGCAGCATTTCGGCCCAACGAGGGAATGAGCAGTTCTTC. It translates to CSISAQRGNEQFF.

The V call is TRBV29-1, the J call TRBJ2-2; no definite D call. The germline V gene has CDR1 SQVTM and CDR2 ANQGSEA. This CDR3 has 12 amino acids. V gave up 4 bases and J gave up 2 bases, with 5 bases separating them. The CDR3 reads CSVASNTGELFF. DNA of the CDR3: TGCAGCGTTGCTAGTAACACCGGGGAGCTGTTTTTT.

This clone was counted once. The J gene is TRBJ1-4, the V gene TRBV29-1, with 7 bases identical to TRBD1. CDR3 size: 13 residues. Germline loops: CDR1 SQVTM, CDR2 ANQGSEA. J lost 12 bases, V lost 1 base, and 8 bases had no gene match. CDR3 loop: CSVEAPGTVELFF. CDR3 nucleotides: TGCAGCGTTGAAGCCCCCGGGACAGTGGAACTGTTTTTT.

This clone was recorded a few times. The chain employs TRBV5-6 and TRBJ1-4, with 7 bases aligning to TRBD1. The junction had 8 bases not matched to a gene; V was cut back by 3 bases and J by 12 bases. This CDR3 has 13 residues. Germline CDR1 reads SGHDT; CDR2 reads YYEEEE. The CDR3 nucleotides are TGTGCCAGCAGCTCAATCGGGACAGAAGAACTGTTTTTT. This codes for CASSSIGTEELFF.

This rearrangement joins TRBV30 to TRBJ1-1; D uncertain. The V end lost 0 bases, the J end lost 2 bases, and 13 bases lay between the germline ends. The germline V gene has CDR1 GTSNPN and CDR2 SVGIG (reference sequence). CDR3 length: 15 residues. In DNA, the CDR3 is TGTGCCTGGAGTGTACGTTGGCAGAGAAACACTGAAGCTTTCTTT. Its translation: CAWSVRWQRNTEAFF.

The rearrangement links TRBV27 to TRBJ1-1; the D gene is possibly TRBD1 (6 bases). Trimming removed 7 bases from V and 4 bases from J, with 19 bases in between. The CDR3 is 15 amino acids. CDR1 is MNHEY, CDR2 SMNVEV, per germline (reference sequence). The CDR3 region is CASTPFRGGSTEAFF. In DNA, the CDR3 is TGTGCCAGCACCCCATTCAGGGGAGGAAGCACTGAAGCTTTCTTT.

V is TRBV29-1 and J is TRBJ2-7; D remains unclear. Trimming pared 4 bases from V and 2 bases from J, leaving 12 bases between. This CDR3 region has 13 residues. Looked up from germline, CDR1 is SQVTM and CDR2 is ANQGSEA. The CDR3, as DNA: TGCAGCGTTGCCTGGTCGACCCCCTACGAGCAGTACTTC. It codes for CSVAWSTPYEQYF.

The V call is TRBV13, the J call TRBJ2-5, with D possibly TRBD2 on 7 matching bases. The CDR3 is 15 residues long. The germline V and J ends were trimmed by 1 base and 5 bases, with 14 bases remaining between them. Germline V CDR1 and CDR2: PRHDT, FYEKMQ (reference sequence). As DNA, the CDR3 is TGTGCCAGCAGCTTAGCGGGGGGCACAGGGGAGACCCAGTACTTC. This translates into CASSLAGGTGETQYF.

The chain employs TRBV13 and TRBJ1-1; the D gene is possibly TRBD1 (5 bases). The CDR3 contains 12 residues. Per germline, CDR1 PRHDT and CDR2 FYEKMQ (reference sequence). V was pared by 4 bases and J by 7 bases, with 10 bases between. Here the CDR3 DNA reads TGTGCCAGCAGCTCGGGGCTCAGTGAAGCTTTCTTT. Translated: CASSSGLSEAFF.

This clone was counted between two and nine times. The rearrangement joins TRBV4-3 to TRBJ1-2, with 7 bases aligning to TRBD1. V dropped 0 bases and J dropped 5; count of bases not matched to a gene: 9. Germline V lookup: CDR1 LGHNA, CDR2 YSLEER. The CDR3 is 16 residues long. The CDR3 reads CASSQDFTGDGYGYTF. The DNA of the CDR3 is TGCGCCAGCAGCCAAGACTTTACAGGGGATGGTTATGGCTACACCTTC.

V usage is TRBV27 and J usage is TRBJ1-5; D is uncertain. Per the germline V gene, CDR1 is MNHEY and CDR2 is SMNVEV (reference sequence). This CDR3 spans 15 amino acids. V gave up 6 bases and J gave up 0 bases, with 12 bases separating them. The chain's CDR3 is CASRAGLFSNQPQHF. CDR3 bases: TGTGCCAGCAGGGCCGGCCTCTTTAGCAATCAGCCCCAGCATTTT.

V gene TRBV6-7 combines with J gene TRBJ1-2; a weak D match, TRBD1 (5 bases). TRBV6-7 is sorted into the ORF group, with uncertain function. With 4 bases removed from V and 2 bases from J, the gap between germline ends came to 20 bases. The CDR3 is 17 residues long. The CDR3 is CASSFLNPGLENYGYTF. As DNA, the CDR3 is TGTGCCAGCAGTTTCTTGAATCCGGGACTGGAAAACTATGGCTACACCTTC.

The rearrangement uses TRBV30 and TRBJ2-7, with 10 nucleotides matching TRBD1. Trimming removed 3 bases from V and 2 bases from J; junction bases left unmatched: 4. The CDR3 sequence is 14 residues long. Germline values: CDR1 GTSNPN, CDR2 SVGIG (reference sequence). The CDR3 here is CAWRPGTGAYEQYF. CDR3 nucleotide sequence: TGTGCCTGGAGGCCGGGGACAGGGGCCTACGAGCAGTACTTC.